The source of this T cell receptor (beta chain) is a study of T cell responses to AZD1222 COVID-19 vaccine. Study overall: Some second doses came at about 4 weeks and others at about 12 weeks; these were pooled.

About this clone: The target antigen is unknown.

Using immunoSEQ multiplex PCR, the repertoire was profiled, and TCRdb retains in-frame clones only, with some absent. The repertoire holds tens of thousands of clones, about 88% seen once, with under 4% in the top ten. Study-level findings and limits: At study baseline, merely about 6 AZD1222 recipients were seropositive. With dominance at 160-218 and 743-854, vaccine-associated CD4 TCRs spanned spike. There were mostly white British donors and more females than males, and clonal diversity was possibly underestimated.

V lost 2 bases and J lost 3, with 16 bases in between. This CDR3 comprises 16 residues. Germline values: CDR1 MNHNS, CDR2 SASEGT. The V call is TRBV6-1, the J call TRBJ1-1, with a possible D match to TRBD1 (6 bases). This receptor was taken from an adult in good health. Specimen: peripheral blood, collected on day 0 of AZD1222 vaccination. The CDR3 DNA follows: TGTGCCAGCAGTGAATCGGGTGGGCAGGGGCACACTGAAGCTTTCTTT. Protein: CASSESGGQGHTEAFF.